This T cell receptor beta chain was profiled in a study of neurological immune-mediated disorders. The ends were cut back, 8 bases at V and 2 bases at J, with 13 bases in the middle. CDR1 and CDR2 from the germline V gene are MNHNY and SVGAGI (reference sequence). This CDR3 is built from 13 residues. The team produced cDNA through 5'RACE using 10-nucleotide random UMIs. Via MiXCR, TCRdb re-called the 5' RACE reads, giving one row per CDR3 protein. The table records about 62,000 distinct CDR3 sequences, roughly 3.5% of them present only once. This clonotype has ten or more counts. Antigen unknown. Study-wide points: Neither clinical nor MRI features were associated with the multiple sclerosis repertoire cluster.

The TCR sequence derives from a woman in her fifties or sixties with multiple sclerosis. The chain uses TRBV6-6 and TRBJ2-7; D possibly matches TRBD1 or TRBD2 (5 bases each). What was sequenced was PBMCs. CDR3 bases: TGTGCCAGCTCGGAGAGGGGTACCTACGAGCAGTACTTC. The encoded protein is CASSERGTYEQYF.